Shown below are 30 T cell receptor beta chains from a single sample sequenced in a study of shared clonotypes between healthy human individuals. Here immunoSEQ multiplex PCR was the method, and the copy in TCRdb shows in-frame clones only, minus some. The sample shows roughly 700,000 clones, roughly 70% of them seen only once. Sequenced input: memory CD4+ T cells sorted from blood. This sample's subset: CD45RA-negative fraction. All receptors come from a woman in her twenties or thirties in good health.

The chain recombines TRBV18 with TRBJ2-3, with 9 positions matching TRBD2. Germline loops: CDR1 KGHSH, CDR2 LQKENI. The junction had 4 bases not matched to a gene; V was cut back by 3 bases and J by 0 bases. This CDR3 is 16 amino acids long. CDR3 region: CASSPYTSGSTDTQYF. CDR3 sequence (DNA): TGTGCCAGCTCACCGTATACTAGCGGGAGCACAGATACGCAGTATTTT.

A single count supports this clone. Other DNA sequences within the sample encode an identical CDR3. The chain has TRBV5-1 and TRBJ2-5; D assignment may be TRBD1 or TRBD2 (5 bases each). Germline lookup yields CDR1 SGHRS and CDR2 YFSETQ. The CDR3 is made up of 15 amino acids. Between the trimmed V and J ends, which lost 4 bases and 1 base, there was a span of 14 bases. DNA for the CDR3: TGCGCCAGCAGCCCGGGGCACGAGAGCCAAGAGACCCAGTACTTC. This encodes CASSPGHESQETQYF.

V is TRBV7-9 and J is TRBJ2-2, with 8 bases fitting TRBD2. Trimming took 3 bases from V and 0 from J; bases not matched to a gene: 6. Germline-derived CDR1 and CDR2 are SEHNR and FQNEAQ (reference sequence). The CDR3 contains 17 residues. CDR3 sequence: CASSLRSGTSNTGELFF. The CDR3 coding sequence is TGTGCCAGCAGCTTGCGTAGCGGGACCTCGAACACCGGGGAGCTGTTTTTT.

This clone occurred a few times. This rearrangement joins TRBV7-6 to TRBJ2-3; no clear D gene. The germline V gene encodes CDR1 SGHVS and CDR2 FNYEAQ. This CDR3 has 12 residues. Trimming left V 6 bases short and J 3 bases short, with 7 bases between. CDR3: CASSHQTDTQYF. The DNA of the CDR3 is TGTGCCAGCAGTCACCAGACAGATACGCAGTATTTT.

In regard to this clone: The sample contains more than one DNA sequence encoding this CDR3. The chain combines TRBV4-1 with TRBJ2-7; tentatively, D is TRBD1 or TRBD2 (5 bases each). This CDR3 has 15 residues. The ends were cut back, 0 bases at V and 2 bases at J, with 11 bases in the middle. Germline CDR1 is MGHRA and CDR2 is YSYEKL. The CDR3 spells CASSQEGDGPYEQYF. CDR3 bases: TGCGCCAGCAGCCAAGAGGGGGATGGACCCTACGAGCAGTACTTC.

The chain combines TRBV28 with TRBJ2-7; D call uncertain. CDR3 size: 13 residues. Germline assignment: CDR1 MDHEN and CDR2 SYDVKM. Deletions cut 3 bases from V and 2 bases from J, with 8 bases between. The CDR3 coding sequence is TGTGCCAGCAGTTTTCAGCCCCCCTACGAGCAGTACTTC. Amino acids: CASSFQPPYEQYF.

J is TRBJ1-2 and V is TRBV9, with a weak D call TRBD1 (6 bases). Deletions cut 3 bases from V and 2 bases from J, with 14 bases between. Germline values: CDR1 SGDLS, CDR2 YYNGEE. This CDR3 has 15 residues. The chain's CDR3 is CASSGIQGPNYGYTF. In DNA form, the CDR3 reads TGTGCCAGCAGCGGAATACAGGGTCCGAACTATGGCTACACCTTC.

The chain couples TRBV27 to TRBJ1-5; the match to TRBD1 covers 10 bases. Germline CDR1 reads MNHEY; CDR2 reads SMNVEV (reference sequence). Losses at the gene ends were 5 bases for V and 7 bases for J; bases not matched to a gene: 17. The CDR3 covers 18 residues. CDR3 in DNA: TGTGCCAGCAGTCCCACACCATCGGGACAGGGGATCGGACAGCCCCAGCATTTT. Protein sequence: CASSPTPSGQGIGQPQHF.

This clone showed up many times. The chain joins TRBV7-8 to TRBJ1-1, with TRBD1 matching 8 bases. Germline V CDR1 and CDR2: SGHVS, FQNEAQ. The CDR3 totals 13 residues. V lost 5 bases to trimming and J lost 4 bases; unmatched junction nucleotides: 3. The CDR3 sequence is CASSPGGGTEAFF. The CDR3 DNA follows: TGTGCCAGCAGCCCAGGGGGCGGCACTGAAGCTTTCTTT.

V is TRBV18 and J is TRBJ1-2; 7 bases fit TRBD1. V gave up 1 base and J gave up 4 bases; unmatched junction bases: 6. CDR3 length: 15 amino acids. Germline V CDR1 and CDR2: KGHSH, LQKENI. The CDR3 bases are TGTGCCAGCTCACCACAAAGGGACAGCTCCTATGGCTACACCTTC. Residues: CASSPQRDSSYGYTF.

This chain uses TRBV7-3 with TRBJ2-1; tentative D call: TRBD2 (5 bases). The germline gives CDR1 SGHTA, CDR2 FQGTGA. The V end was cut by 5 bases, the J end by 3 bases, with 11 bases between. The CDR3 spans 14 residues. The CDR3 sequence is CASSDGNSYNEQFF. CDR3 DNA sequence: TGTGCCAGCAGCGACGGGAATAGCTACAATGAGCAGTTCTTC.

This clone appeared a few times. The chain links TRBV6-6 to TRBJ2-2, with D tentatively TRBD1 or TRBD2 (5 bases each). The CDR3 has 13 residues. The germline gives CDR1 MNHNY, CDR2 SVGAGI (reference sequence). V shed 4 bases and J shed 10 bases, with 13 bases lying between them. CDR3: CASSFQTGPELFF. CDR3 sequence (DNA): TGTGCCAGCAGTTTTCAAACGGGACCGGAGCTGTTTTTT.

The rearrangement joins TRBV28 to TRBJ1-1; 7 bases are a match to TRBD1. The CDR3 has 17 residues. The ends lost 5 bases at V and 0 bases at J; junction bases unmatched: 12. The germline gives CDR1 MDHEN, CDR2 SYDVKM. The CDR3 sequence is CASSPPQGPAMNTEAFF. The CDR3 nucleotides are TGTGCCAGCAGTCCCCCACAGGGGCCGGCGATGAACACTGAAGCTTTCTTT.

CDR3 in amino acids: CASSTTGDYTDTQYF. The DNA for the CDR3 is TGTGCCAGCAGTACCACAGGGGACTACACAGATACGCAGTATTTT. The rearrangement joins TRBV28 to TRBJ2-3, with D possibly being TRBD1 or TRBD2 (7 bases each). The ends were cut back, 5 bases at V and 2 bases at J, with 14 bases in the middle. This CDR3 contains 15 residues. Germline V lookup: CDR1 MDHEN, CDR2 SYDVKM.

J is TRBJ2-1 and V is TRBV6-1; D is ambiguous. This CDR3 is 14 amino acids long. Trimming took off 1 base at V and 5 bases at J, with 9 bases between the two ends. Germline V lookup: CDR1 MNHNS, CDR2 SASEGT. The CDR3 reads CASSEGMAHNEQFF. CDR3 in DNA: TGTGCCAGCAGTGAAGGGATGGCCCACAATGAGCAGTTCTTC.

The CDR3, as DNA: TGTGCCAGCAGCCCCACGGCAGGGGCCAGCTCCTACGAGCAGTACTTC. It is translated as CASSPTAGASSYEQYF. The V and J genes are TRBV14 and TRBJ2-7, with D possibly TRBD1 on 6 matching bases. Trimming pared 4 bases from V and 0 bases from J, leaving 16 bases between. CDR3 length: 16 residues. The germline V gene has CDR1 SGHDN and CDR2 FVKESK.

The rearrangement uses TRBV28 and TRBJ1-5; D not certain. Trimming left V 4 bases short and J 6 bases short, with 13 bases between. This CDR3 has 14 amino acids. Germline-derived CDR1 and CDR2 are MDHEN and SYDVKM. DNA for the CDR3: TGTGCCAGCAGTTCGCCTAGGCCCCCTCAGCCCCAGCATTTT. Its protein product is CASSSPRPPQPQHF.

V gene TRBV5-1 combines with J gene TRBJ2-7; D is possibly TRBD1 (5 bases). V lost 0 bases to trimming and J lost 3 bases, with 10 bases between them. This CDR3 spans 14 amino acids. The germline V gene encodes CDR1 SGHRS and CDR2 YFSETQ. The CDR3 loop reads CASSLDQGSYEQYF. In nucleotides, the CDR3 is TGCGCCAGCAGCTTGGATCAGGGCAGCTACGAGCAGTACTTC.

The chain joins TRBV19 to TRBJ2-2, with a possible D match to TRBD1 (6 bases). The CDR3 spans 16 residues. Germline V gene lookup returns CDR1 LNHDA and CDR2 SQIVND (reference sequence). Trimming pared 4 bases from V and 5 bases from J, leaving 17 bases between. The CDR3 protein is CASSSRTEGETGELFF. The CDR3 region has the DNA TGTGCCAGTAGTAGCAGGACAGAGGGGGAGACCGGGGAGCTGTTTTTT.

This chain joins TRBV27 and TRBJ1-2; D gene uncertain. The CDR3 is 13 amino acids. The V end lost 5 bases, the J end lost 2 bases, and 9 bases lay between the germline ends. The V gene's germline CDR1 is MNHEY and CDR2 SMNVEV (reference sequence). The CDR3 sequence: CASSTTPNYGYTF. The CDR3 coding sequence is TGTGCCAGCAGTACGACACCCAACTATGGCTACACCTTC.

In this sample, this clone turned up a few times. This chain connects TRBV9 to TRBJ2-3, with 7 bases that match TRBD2. CDR3 length: 15 amino acids. V shed 4 bases, J shed 6 bases, and the junction held 11 bases outside the gene matches. CDR1 is SGDLS, CDR2 YYNGEE, per germline. CDR3: CASSPAGTTPDTQYF. CDR3 DNA sequence: TGTGCCAGCAGCCCGGCCGGGACTACGCCCGATACGCAGTATTTT.

The chain employs TRBV11-3 and TRBJ2-2, with D perhaps matching TRBD2 (6 bases). The ends were cut back, 5 bases at V and 6 bases at J, with 10 bases in the middle. Germline CDR1 is SGHNT and CDR2 is YENEEA. This CDR3 comprises 13 residues. The CDR3 reads CASSRGEAGELFF. The CDR3 bases are TGTGCCAGCAGCCGAGGGGAGGCCGGGGAGCTGTTTTTT. Complete variable domain (other parts from reference TRBV11-3 and TRBJ2-2): EAGVVQSPRYKIIEKKQPVAFWCNPISGHNTLYWYLQNLGQGPELLIRYENEEAVDDSQLPKDRFSAERLKGVDSTLKIQPAELGDSAVYLCASSRGEAGELFFGEGSRLTVL.

V gene TRBV19 combines with J gene TRBJ2-7; D unresolved. Deletions cut 1 base from V and 0 bases from J, with 10 bases between. This CDR3 is built from 15 residues. Germline CDR1 LNHDA, CDR2 SQIVND (reference sequence). CDR3 DNA: TGTGCCAGTAGTATAGTAGCCGCGCACTCCTACGAGCAGTACTTC. Amino acids: CASSIVAAHSYEQYF.

V is TRBV6-5 and J is TRBJ1-3; 8 bases map to TRBD1. This CDR3 contains 15 residues. The trim removed 4 bases at V and 3 bases at J, leaving 5 bases unmatched. Germline CDR1 and CDR2: MNHEY and SVGAGI. The CDR3 region is CASSFDRGDGNTIYF. DNA for the CDR3: TGTGCCAGCAGTTTCGACAGGGGAGATGGAAACACCATATATTTT.

The rearrangement links TRBV4-2 to TRBJ2-3, with 13 bases lining up with TRBD2. V gave up 4 bases and J gave up 7 bases; unmatched junction bases: 8. Germline lookup yields CDR1 LGHNA and CDR2 YNFKEQ. The CDR3 totals 16 residues. Here the CDR3 reads CASSPPSGLAGNTQYF. Written as DNA, the CDR3 is TGTGCCAGCAGCCCCCCCTCGGGACTAGCGGGAAATACGCAGTATTTT.

The rearrangement joins TRBV19 to TRBJ2-7; D may be TRBD1 (7 bases). V lost 4 bases to trimming and J lost 0 bases, with 13 bases between them. Germline lookup yields CDR1 LNHDA and CDR2 SQIVND (reference sequence). CDR3 length equals 15 residues. This CDR3 is CASSNQGGGSYEQYF. CDR3 sequence (DNA): TGTGCCAGTAGTAATCAGGGGGGAGGCTCCTACGAGCAGTACTTC.

The V gene is TRBV19, the J gene TRBJ1-5; a weak D match, TRBD1 (5 bases). The ends were cut back, 6 bases at V and 2 bases at J, with 14 bases in the middle. Germline assignment: CDR1 LNHDA and CDR2 SQIVND (reference sequence). This CDR3 has 15 residues. The CDR3 spells CASSKWGYGNQPQHF. CDR3 bases: TGTGCCAGTAGCAAGTGGGGGTACGGCAATCAGCCCCAGCATTTT.

This chain connects TRBV2 to TRBJ2-3, with D possibly being TRBD1 (5 bases). V shed 5 bases and J shed 5 bases, with 23 bases lying between them. This CDR3 spans 17 amino acids. CDR1 is SNHLY, CDR2 FYNNEI, per germline. In DNA, the CDR3 is TGTGCCAGCAGTAGGACACTCTATAGGGCGCCACGAGATACGCAGTATTTT. Translating it yields CASSRTLYRAPRDTQYF. Drawing the rest from reference TRBV2 and TRBJ2-3, the complete variable domain is EPEVTQTPSHQVTQMGQEVILRCVPISNHLYFYWYRQILGQKVEFLVSFYNNEISEKSEIFDDQFSVERPDGSNFTLKIRSTKLEDSAMYFCASSRTLYRAPRDTQYFGPGTRLTVL.

Details on this clone: The same CDR3 arises from other DNA sequences in this sample as well. This rearrangement joins TRBV28 to TRBJ2-7; 7 bases map to TRBD1. Trimming removed 6 bases from V and 1 base from J; junction bases left unmatched: 0. Germline CDR1 is MDHEN and CDR2 is SYDVKM. The CDR3 has 12 amino acids. Here the CDR3 reads CASRQGSYEQYF. The CDR3 DNA reads TGTGCCAGCAGACAGGGGTCCTACGAGCAGTACTTC. The whole variable domain, remainder taken from reference TRBV28 and TRBJ2-7, is DVKVTQSSRYLVKRTGEKVFLECVQDMDHENMFWYRQDPGLGLRLIYFSYDVKMKEKGDIPEGYSVSREKKERFSLILESASTNQTSMYLCASRQGSYEQYFGPGTRLTVT.

J is TRBJ2-7 and V is TRBV11-2; perhaps TRBD1 as D (6 bases). This CDR3 comprises 14 residues. Germline-derived CDR1 and CDR2 are SGHAT and FQNNGV. The ends were cut back, 3 bases at V and 5 bases at J, with 14 bases in the middle. The CDR3 loop is CASSLFGGYDEQYF. As DNA, the CDR3 is TGTGCCAGCAGCTTGTTTGGGGGCTACGACGAGCAGTACTTC.